The next 25 T cell receptor beta chains were all read from a single sample in a study of neoadjuvant anti-PD-1 for oral cavity cancer. Time point: after neoadjuvant nivolumab, at surgical resection. Clones were read by immunoSEQ multiplex PCR, and TCRdb kept only the in-frame ones, dropping some. This table holds about 72,000 clones, 85% found once. This specimen consisted of PBMCs, obtained after nivolumab (anti-PD-1) treatment. The receptors derive from a person between 40 and 85 years old with oral cavity squamous cell carcinoma.

The V gene is TRBV30, the J gene TRBJ2-2; possible D gene TRBD1, 5 bases. The CDR3 has 14 amino acids. Trimming removed 3 bases from V and 7 bases from J, with 15 bases in between. Germline assignment: CDR1 GTSNPN and CDR2 SVGIG (reference sequence). As DNA, the CDR3 is TGTGCCTGGAGATTGGCGGACACCCTCGGGGAGCTGTTTTTT. Translating gives CAWRLADTLGELFF.

The chain is built from TRBV27 and TRBJ2-7; a possible D gene is TRBD1 (5 bases). The length of the CDR3 is 12 residues. The germline CDR1 and CDR2 sequences are MNHEY and SMNVEV (reference sequence). Trimming removed 3 bases from V and 5 bases from J, with 8 bases in between. This CDR3 is CASSFQGHEQYF. CDR3 in DNA: TGTGCCAGCAGTTTCCAGGGCCACGAGCAGTACTTC.

DNA for the CDR3: TGCGCCAGCAGCCAGACTAGCGGGTCATACTACGAGCAGTACTTC. Translated: CASSQTSGSYYEQYF. V gene TRBV5-1 combines with J gene TRBJ2-7, with TRBD2 identical over 10 bases. CDR1 and CDR2 from the germline V gene are SGHRS and YFSETQ. J was trimmed by 3 bases and V by 4 bases; bases with no gene match: 7. The length of the CDR3 is 15 residues.

This clone has only one observation. CDR3 DNA sequence: TGTGCCAGCAGTCCTACTACGGACAAATCCAGGACCCAGTACTTC. It translates to CASSPTTDKSRTQYF. The V gene is TRBV28, the J gene TRBJ2-5, with a weak D call TRBD1 (5 bases). CDR3 length equals 15 residues. Per germline, CDR1 MDHEN and CDR2 SYDVKM. The ends were cut back, 5 bases at V and 7 bases at J, with 20 bases in the middle.

The J gene is TRBJ1-3, the V gene TRBV7-8, with unresolved D. Trimming left V 1 base short and J 4 bases short, with 8 bases between. This CDR3 comprises 14 residues. Germline lookup yields CDR1 SGHVS and CDR2 FQNEAQ. CDR3 sequence reads: CASSLDSGGNTIYF. The CDR3 bases are TGTGCCAGCAGCTTAGACAGTGGCGGAAACACCATATATTTT.

The chain couples TRBV2 to TRBJ2-5; D is perhaps TRBD2 (5 bases). The length of the CDR3 is 12 residues. Trimming removed 8 bases from V and 5 bases from J, with 12 bases in between. Germline V lookup: CDR1 SNHLY, CDR2 FYNNEI. The CDR3 spells CASEGEGETQYF. The DNA of the CDR3 is TGTGCCAGCGAGGGAGAGGGCGAGACCCAGTACTTC. The complete variable domain, with remaining parts taken from reference TRBV2 and TRBJ2-5, reads EPEVTQTPSHQVTQMGQEVILRCVPISNHLYFYWYRQILGQKVEFLVSFYNNEISEKSEIFDDQFSVERPDGSNFTLKIRSTKLEDSAMYFCASEGEGETQYFGPGTRLLVL.

This clone was recorded once. The chain uses TRBV10-3 and TRBJ2-3, with no clear D. The ends were cut back, 11 bases at V and 3 bases at J, with 15 bases in the middle. The CDR3 is 13 residues long. Germline CDR1 and CDR2: ENHRY and SYGVKD. The CDR3: CAANRQETDTQYF. As DNA, the CDR3 is TGTGCCGCCAATCGACAAGAAACAGATACGCAGTATTTT.

The DNA of the CDR3 is TGTGCCAGCAGTGAAGGGGGGGTCGCCACAGATACGCAGTATTTT. Its translation: CASSEGGVATDTQYF. The chain combines TRBV2 with TRBJ2-3; possibly TRBD2 for D (6 bases). From germline, CDR1 is SNHLY and CDR2 FYNNEI. CDR3 length equals 15 residues. Trimming took 1 base from V and 2 from J, leaving 10 bases between them.

In this sample, this clone turned up once. The chain links TRBV5-4 to TRBJ2-7; TRBD2 matches at 9 bases. The CDR3 runs to 12 residues. J gave up 4 bases and V 9 bases, and 5 bases lay outside the gene matches. CDR1 and CDR2 (germline): SGHNT, YYREEE (reference sequence). CDR3 region: CATSSGGYEQYF. The CDR3 nucleotides are TGTGCCACCTCCAGCGGGGGGTACGAGCAGTACTTC.

To note about this clone: The same CDR3 is also encoded by other DNA sequences in this sample. J is TRBJ2-7 and V is TRBV6-1; no definite D call. The V gene lost 6 bases and the J gene lost 3 bases, with 3 bases spanning the gap. Germline CDR1 reads MNHNS; CDR2 reads SASEGT. CDR3 length equals 10 residues. The CDR3 region has the DNA TGTGCCAGCAGGAACTACGAGCAGTACTTC. Residues: CASRNYEQYF.

V is TRBV11-3 and J is TRBJ1-2, with 8 bases aligning to TRBD1. Losses at the gene ends were 5 bases for V and 7 bases for J; bases not matched to a gene: 6. Germline V CDR1 and CDR2: SGHNT, YENEEA. This CDR3 contains 13 residues. CDR3 coding DNA: TGTGCCAGCAGCGCCGGACAGGGAGGTGGCTACACCTTC. Amino acids: CASSAGQGGGYTF.

The chain links TRBV29-1 to TRBJ2-1, with TRBD2 as a possible D gene (6 bases). Trimming took 5 bases from V and 9 from J, leaving 11 bases between them. Germline loops: CDR1 SQVTM, CDR2 ANQGSEA. The length of the CDR3 is 11 residues. The CDR3 DNA reads TGCAGCGTTCGGGAGAATCGTGAGCAGTTCTTC. It translates to CSVRENREQFF.

This chain uses TRBV7-3 with TRBJ2-2; weak D call: TRBD1 (5 bases). The CDR3 has 12 amino acids. The germline V gene has CDR1 SGHTA and CDR2 FQGTGA. Trimming stripped 5 bases from V and 6 bases from J, with 7 bases between. In nucleotides, the CDR3 is TGTGCCAGCAGCCAAGGGGCCGGGGAGCTGTTTTTT. Residues: CASSQGAGELFF.

This clone is judged large. The chain has TRBV19 and TRBJ1-1, with D tentatively TRBD1 (5 bases). The CDR3 totals 15 residues. Germline values: CDR1 LNHDA, CDR2 SQIVND (reference sequence). Trimming cost V 9 bases and J 6 bases, with 23 bases left between them. CDR3 amino acids: CASHGAEVHLPEAFF. The CDR3 DNA reads as TGTGCCAGCCATGGGGCCGAAGTACACCTCCCTGAAGCTTTCTTT.

This chain joins TRBV19 and TRBJ2-2, with D hard to call. CDR1 is LNHDA and CDR2 is SQIVND in the germline V gene (reference sequence). V was trimmed by 3 bases and J by 1 base, leaving 9 bases between them. CDR3 length: 15 amino acids. CDR3 protein: CASSILPGNTGELFF. In DNA, the CDR3 is TGTGCCAGTAGTATTTTGCCCGGGAACACCGGGGAGCTGTTTTTT.

The sample holds one count of this clone. The chain joins TRBV11-2 to TRBJ2-1; D gene uncertain. The germline V and J ends were trimmed by 5 bases and 7 bases, with 9 bases remaining between them. Germline V gene data show CDR1 as SGHAT and CDR2 as FQNNGV. This CDR3 comprises 12 residues. In nucleotides, the CDR3 is TGTGCCAGCAGCCCCACCGGGAATGAGCAGTTCTTC. Protein sequence: CASSPTGNEQFF.

V is TRBV19 and J is TRBJ1-1; D uncertain. Per the germline V gene, CDR1 is LNHDA and CDR2 is SQIVND (reference sequence). V shed 5 bases and J shed 0 bases, with 10 bases lying between them. The CDR3 consists of 14 residues. The CDR3 nucleotides are TGTGCCAGTAGTTTCAGGAGTATGAACACTGAAGCTTTCTTT. Encoded protein: CASSFRSMNTEAFF.

V and J are TRBV6-5 and TRBJ2-1; TRBD2 matches at 10 bases. Losses at the gene ends were 7 bases for V and 6 bases for J; bases not matched to a gene: 6. CDR1 and CDR2 (germline): MNHEY, SVGAGI. The CDR3 is 14 amino acids. This CDR3 is CASKKREGGNEQFF. The CDR3 coding sequence is TGTGCCAGCAAAAAGCGGGAGGGAGGCAATGAGCAGTTCTTC.

The chain carries TRBV28 and TRBJ2-3; D perhaps matches TRBD1 (5 bases). The CDR3 is made up of 15 amino acids. CDR1 and CDR2 (germline): MDHEN, SYDVKM. The V and J ends lost 8 bases and 4 bases respectively, with 19 bases between them. CDR3 in amino acids: CASHMQGRFPDTQYF. The CDR3 DNA reads TGTGCCAGCCATATGCAGGGCAGATTTCCAGATACGCAGTATTTT.

The table lists this clone with a count of one. The chain combines TRBV30 with TRBJ1-1; perhaps TRBD1 as D (5 bases). Germline V lookup: CDR1 GTSNPN, CDR2 SVGIG (reference sequence). Trimming pared 3 bases from V and 4 bases from J, leaving 9 bases between. The CDR3 contains 12 residues. The CDR3 protein is CAWRWGGTEAFF. Here the CDR3 DNA reads TGTGCCTGGAGGTGGGGGGGCACTGAAGCTTTCTTT.

The chain combines TRBV28 with TRBJ2-2; 11 nucleotides align to TRBD2. Germline CDR1 MDHEN, CDR2 SYDVKM. The CDR3 has 15 residues. The trim removed 3 bases at V and 7 bases at J, leaving 4 bases unmatched. The DNA of the CDR3 is TGTGCCAGCAGTTTGGTTAGCGGGAGGGTCGGGGAGCTGTTTTTT. Amino acids: CASSLVSGRVGELFF.

This chain joins TRBV5-6 and TRBJ2-1; unclear D gene. This CDR3 has 15 residues. Per germline, CDR1 SGHDT and CDR2 YYEEEE. Between the trimmed V and J ends, which lost 5 bases and 3 bases, there was a span of 15 bases. The CDR3, as DNA: TGTGCCAGCAGACGCGGAGAATTGGACTACAATGAGCAGTTCTTC. The encoded protein is CASRRGELDYNEQFF.

The rearrangement uses TRBV6-5 and TRBJ2-7; TRBD1 agrees at 8 bases. Unmatched junction bases numbered 8, after V lost 7 bases and J lost 3 bases. CDR1 and CDR2 from the germline V gene are MNHEY and SVGAGI. This CDR3 is built from 14 residues. CDR3 sequence: CASTKGQGLYEQYF. CDR3 coding DNA: TGTGCCAGCACCAAAGGACAGGGTCTCTACGAGCAGTACTTC.

The chain recombines TRBV19 with TRBJ1-5; D ambiguous. V lost 5 bases, J lost 7 bases, and 12 bases lay in between. Germline-derived CDR1 and CDR2 are LNHDA and SQIVND (reference sequence). This CDR3 has 13 residues. The CDR3 region has the DNA TGTGCCAGTAGTCGCTTCCCAGACCAGCCCCAGCATTTT. Residues: CASSRFPDQPQHF. The full variable domain, its missing parts supplied by reference TRBV19 and TRBJ1-5, is DGGITQSPKYLFRKEGQNVTLSCEQNLNHDAMYWYRQDPGQGLRLIYYSQIVNDFQKGDIAEGYSVSREKKESFPLTVTSAQKNPTAFYLCASSRFPDQPQHFGDGTRLSIL.

This clone appeared many times. The chain combines TRBV6-1 with TRBJ2-7; no clear D gene. Germline CDR1 is MNHNS and CDR2 is SASEGT. V dropped 7 bases and J dropped 7 bases, with 14 bases sitting between them. This CDR3 has 12 amino acids. The CDR3 DNA sequence: TGTGCCAGCACCGACCCTCCAGGAGAGCAGTACTTC. Translating gives CASTDPPGEQYF.